This record concerns one T cell receptor beta chain sequence. This CDR3 contains 21 residues. The V segment lost 0 bases and the J segment 2 bases; nucleotides outside the gene matches: 18. Germline lookup yields CDR1 LGHDT and CDR2 YNNKEL (reference sequence). This record belongs to a study of blood T cell repertoires in COVID-19. Study as a whole: Sources were T cells, B-cell-depleted T cells, or PBMCs; the material itself was cDNA or gDNA.

Using immunoSEQ multiplex PCR, the repertoire was profiled, and TCRdb retains in-frame clones only, with some absent. This table holds around 150,000 clones, approximately 84% found once. Sequenced input: peripheral blood. The chain has TRBV3-1 (or the pseudogene TRBV3-2) and TRBJ2-5, with 10 positions matching TRBD2. The receptor was isolated from a woman of 80 years or more with acute or convalescent COVID-19. In nucleotides, the CDR3 is TGTGCCAGCAGCCAAGATCATCCTAGCGGGAGCTTAAGAGGACCTCAAGAGACCCAGTACTTC. Translation: CASSQDHPSGSLRGPQETQYF.